This T cell receptor (beta chain) is from a study of CD8 T cells in ankylosing spondylitis (dated by TCRdb to between 2016 and 2019). Study-level background: T cell receptor beta repertoires were profiled in healthy donors and ankylosing spondylitis patients so that disease-linked TCR variants could be found. In total, the full study cohort was made up of about 110 healthy donors and 25 ankylosing spondylitis patients. Peripheral blood was sampled, and synovial fluid was additionally collected from ankylosing spondylitis patients.

This clonotype turned up a few times. Its specific antigen is unknown. No base quality information exists; no much larger clone differs at one position. Broader findings and caveats from the paper: Blood from ankylosing spondylitis patients appeared to be characterized by a TCR beta motif made up of under 10 highly homologous amino acid variants. The disease-linked clones were reported as significantly enriched in matched synovial fluid samples from ankylosing spondylitis patients. The disease-linked clones had a CD8+ phenotype and were found at relatively low frequencies in peripheral blood. Some motif variants had previously been reported in the synovial fluid and blood of reactive arthritis patients, which suggests shared mechanisms of disease initiation.

Taken from cysteine to phenylalanine, the CDR3 has 13 residues. Kept here is only the CDR3 DNA, which spans 39 bases and is read in frame from base 1. At the junction V is shortened by 6 bases and J by 4 bases, with 12 bases in between. Sequencer: Illumina HiSeq 2500. TCR beta libraries were prepared by quantitative 5'-RACE with molecular barcodes. The authors processed their data as follows. To identify disease-linked TCR variants, a new computational method was used, one built on a probabilistic model of VDJ rearrangement. The public reads were run again by TCRdb, first through fastp at Q25 and then through MiXCR, and only productive beta chains were kept. Identical CDR3 proteins give one entry, which carries the most common genes and DNA. TCRdb, rather than the study authors, made the V and J calls. This sample holds around 770,000 distinct CDR3 sequences; 15% to 20% were observed only once. 19% of the sample comes from the top ten.

The sample comprised blood, either unsorted or a sorted T cell fraction (not recorded which). The TCR sequence derives from a male donor with ankylosing spondylitis. This chain is built from TRBV12-3 or TRBV12-4 and TRBJ1-2; the D gene is perhaps TRBD1, on 5 matching bases. The encoded CDR3 is CASSLDTGYGYTF. The DNA reads as follows: TGTGCCAGCAGCTTGGACACTGGCTATGGCTACACCTTC.